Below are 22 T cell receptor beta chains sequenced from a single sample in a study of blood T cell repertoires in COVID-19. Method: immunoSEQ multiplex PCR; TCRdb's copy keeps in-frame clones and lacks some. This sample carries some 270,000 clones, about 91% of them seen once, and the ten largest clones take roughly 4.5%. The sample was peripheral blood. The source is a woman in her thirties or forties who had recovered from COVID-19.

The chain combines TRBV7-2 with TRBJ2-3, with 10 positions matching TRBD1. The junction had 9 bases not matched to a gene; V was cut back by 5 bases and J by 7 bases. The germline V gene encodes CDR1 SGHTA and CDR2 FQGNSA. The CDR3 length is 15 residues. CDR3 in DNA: TGTGCCAGCAGCACGCGAGGGACAGGGGTCAATACGCAGTATTTT. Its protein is CASSTRGTGVNTQYF.

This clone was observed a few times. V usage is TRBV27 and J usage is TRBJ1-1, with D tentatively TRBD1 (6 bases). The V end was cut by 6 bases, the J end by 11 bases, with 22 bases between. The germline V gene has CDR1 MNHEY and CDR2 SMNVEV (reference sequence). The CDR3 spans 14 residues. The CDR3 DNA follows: TGTGCCAGCAGACCTCCGGGACAAAGCAGGGAGGCTTTCTTT. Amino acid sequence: CASRPPGQSREAFF.

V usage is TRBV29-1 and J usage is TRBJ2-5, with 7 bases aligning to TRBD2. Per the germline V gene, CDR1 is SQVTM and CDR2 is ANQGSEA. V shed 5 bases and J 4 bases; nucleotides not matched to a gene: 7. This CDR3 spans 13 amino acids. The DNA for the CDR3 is TGCAGCGTTTCTCATGGGGGGGGAGAGACCCAGTACTTC. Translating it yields CSVSHGGGETQYF.

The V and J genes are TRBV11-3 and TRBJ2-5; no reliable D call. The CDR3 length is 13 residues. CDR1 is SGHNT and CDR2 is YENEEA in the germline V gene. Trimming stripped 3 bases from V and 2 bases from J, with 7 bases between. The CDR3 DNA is TGTGCCAGCAGCTTTTCTCAGCAAGAGACCCAGTACTTC. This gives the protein CASSFSQQETQYF.

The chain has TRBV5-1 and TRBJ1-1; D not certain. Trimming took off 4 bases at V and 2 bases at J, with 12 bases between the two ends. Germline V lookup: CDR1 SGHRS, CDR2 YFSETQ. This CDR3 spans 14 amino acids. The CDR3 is CASSANLGNTEAFF. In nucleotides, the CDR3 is TGCGCCAGCAGCGCGAACCTCGGTAACACTGAAGCTTTCTTT.

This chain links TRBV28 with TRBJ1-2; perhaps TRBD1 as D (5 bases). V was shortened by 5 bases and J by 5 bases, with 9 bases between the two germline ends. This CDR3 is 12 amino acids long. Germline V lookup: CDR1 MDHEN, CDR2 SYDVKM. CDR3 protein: CASSPRQYGYTF. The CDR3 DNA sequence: TGTGCCAGCAGTCCTCGACAGTATGGCTACACCTTC.

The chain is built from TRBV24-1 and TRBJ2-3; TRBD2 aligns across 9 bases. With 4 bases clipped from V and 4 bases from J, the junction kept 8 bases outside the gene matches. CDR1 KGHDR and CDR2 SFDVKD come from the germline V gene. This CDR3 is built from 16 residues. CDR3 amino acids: CATSEASGVFSDTQYF. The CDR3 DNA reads TGTGCCACCAGTGAAGCTAGCGGGGTTTTTTCAGATACGCAGTATTTT.

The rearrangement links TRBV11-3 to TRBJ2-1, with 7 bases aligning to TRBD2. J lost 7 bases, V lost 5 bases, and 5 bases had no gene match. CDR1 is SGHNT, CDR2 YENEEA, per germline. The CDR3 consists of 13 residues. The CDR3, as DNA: TGTGCCAGCAGCCTGGGAGGGGAAAATGAGCAGTTCTTC. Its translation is CASSLGGENEQFF.

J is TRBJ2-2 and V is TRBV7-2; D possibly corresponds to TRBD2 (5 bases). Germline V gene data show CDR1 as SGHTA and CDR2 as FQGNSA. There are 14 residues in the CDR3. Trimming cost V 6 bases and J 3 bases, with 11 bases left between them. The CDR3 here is CASRFTRDTGELFF. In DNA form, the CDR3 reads TGTGCCAGCAGATTCACTAGGGACACCGGGGAGCTGTTTTTT.

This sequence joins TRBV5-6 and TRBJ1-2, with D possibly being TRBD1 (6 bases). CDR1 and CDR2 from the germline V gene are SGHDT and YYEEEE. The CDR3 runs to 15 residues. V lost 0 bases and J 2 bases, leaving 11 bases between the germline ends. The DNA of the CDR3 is TGTGCCAGCAGCTTGGTTGGCAGGGGCAACTATGGCTACACCTTC. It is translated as CASSLVGRGNYGYTF.

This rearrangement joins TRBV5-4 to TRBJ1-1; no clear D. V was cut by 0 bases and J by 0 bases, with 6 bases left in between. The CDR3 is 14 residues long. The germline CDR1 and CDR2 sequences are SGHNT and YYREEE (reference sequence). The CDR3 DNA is TGTGCCAGCAGCTTGGGGGCCATGAACACTGAAGCTTTCTTT. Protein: CASSLGAMNTEAFF.

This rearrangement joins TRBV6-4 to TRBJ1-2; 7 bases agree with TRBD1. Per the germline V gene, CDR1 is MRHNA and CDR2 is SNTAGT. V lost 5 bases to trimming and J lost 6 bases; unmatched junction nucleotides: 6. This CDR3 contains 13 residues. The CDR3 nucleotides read TGTGCCAGCAGTAAAACAGGGGAGGATGGCTACACCTTC. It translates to CASSKTGEDGYTF.

The chain's CDR3 is CATSREVWVETDTQYF. In DNA form, the CDR3 reads TGTGCCACCAGCAGGGAGGTTTGGGTTGAGACAGATACGCAGTATTTT. This chain joins TRBV15 and TRBJ2-3, with a possible D match to TRBD2 (5 bases). Germline assignment: CDR1 LNHNV and CDR2 YYDKDF (reference sequence). V shed 3 bases and J shed 3 bases, with 16 bases lying between them. The CDR3 covers 16 residues. Drawing the rest from reference TRBV15 and TRBJ2-3, the complete variable domain is DAMVIQNPRYQVTQFGKPVTLSCSQTLNHNVMYWYQQKSSQAPKLLFHYYDKDFNNEADTPDNFQSRRPNTSFCFLDIRSPGLGDTAMYLCATSREVWVETDTQYFGPGTRLTVL.

The CDR3 region has the DNA TGTGCCAGCAGTTTATTGGGGGGTGAAAAACTGTTTTTT. Protein sequence: CASSLLGGEKLFF. The chain uses TRBV28 and TRBJ1-4, with D possibly being TRBD1 (5 bases). V lost 1 base and J lost 7, with 7 bases in between. This CDR3 contains 13 residues. CDR1 is MDHEN and CDR2 is SYDVKM in the germline V gene.

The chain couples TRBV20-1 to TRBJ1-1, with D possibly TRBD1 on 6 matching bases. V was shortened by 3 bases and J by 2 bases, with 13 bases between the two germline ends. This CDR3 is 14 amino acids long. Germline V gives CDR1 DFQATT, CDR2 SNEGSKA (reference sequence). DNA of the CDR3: TGCAGTGCTAGTCCCAGGGGTACCAACACTGAAGCTTTCTTT. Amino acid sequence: CSASPRGTNTEAFF.

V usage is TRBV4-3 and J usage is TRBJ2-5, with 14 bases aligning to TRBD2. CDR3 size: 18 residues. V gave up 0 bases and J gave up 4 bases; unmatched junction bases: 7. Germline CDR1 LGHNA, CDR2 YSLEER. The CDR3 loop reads CASSQDGLAGGRGETQYF. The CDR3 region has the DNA TGCGCCAGCAGCCAAGACGGACTAGCGGGAGGTAGGGGAGAGACCCAGTACTTC.

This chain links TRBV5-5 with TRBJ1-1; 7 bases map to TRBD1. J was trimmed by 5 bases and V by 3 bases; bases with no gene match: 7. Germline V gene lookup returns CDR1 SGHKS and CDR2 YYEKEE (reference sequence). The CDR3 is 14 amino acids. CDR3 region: CASSSWTGTTEAFF. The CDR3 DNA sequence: TGTGCCAGCAGCTCCTGGACAGGCACGACTGAAGCTTTCTTT.

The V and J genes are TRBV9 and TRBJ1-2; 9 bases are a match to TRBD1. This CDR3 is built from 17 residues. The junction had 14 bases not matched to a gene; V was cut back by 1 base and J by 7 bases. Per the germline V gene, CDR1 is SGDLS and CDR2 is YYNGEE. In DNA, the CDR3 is TGTGCCAGCAGCGTAAGCGGGACAGGGTATCTGATAGGTGGCTACACCTTC. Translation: CASSVSGTGYLIGGYTF. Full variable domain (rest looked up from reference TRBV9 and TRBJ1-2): DSGVTQTPKHLITATGQRVTLRCSPRSGDLSVYWYQQSLDQGLQFLIQYYNGEERAKGNILERFSAQQFPDLHSELNLSSLELGDSALYFCASSVSGTGYLIGGYTFGSGTRLTVV.

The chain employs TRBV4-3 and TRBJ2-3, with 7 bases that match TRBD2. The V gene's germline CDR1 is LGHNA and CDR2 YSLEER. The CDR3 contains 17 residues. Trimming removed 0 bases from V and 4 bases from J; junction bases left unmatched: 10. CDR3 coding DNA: TGCGCCAGCAGCCAAGAAGCTAGCGGAGGGCCGGCAGATACGCAGTATTTT. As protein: CASSQEASGGPADTQYF.

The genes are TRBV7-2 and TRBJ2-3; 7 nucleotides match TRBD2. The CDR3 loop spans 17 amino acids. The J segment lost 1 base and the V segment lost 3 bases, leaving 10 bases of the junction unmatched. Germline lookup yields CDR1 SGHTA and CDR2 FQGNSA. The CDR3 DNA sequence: TGTGCCAGCAGCTTCTGCGGGAGCTCCGGGTGCACAGATACGCAGTATTTT. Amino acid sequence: CASSFCGSSGCTDTQYF.

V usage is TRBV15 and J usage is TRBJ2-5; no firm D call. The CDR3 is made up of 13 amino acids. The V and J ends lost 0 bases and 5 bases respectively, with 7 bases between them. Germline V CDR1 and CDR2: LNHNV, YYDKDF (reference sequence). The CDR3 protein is CATSREELETQYF. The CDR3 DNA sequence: TGTGCCACCAGCAGAGAAGAGTTGGAGACCCAGTACTTC.

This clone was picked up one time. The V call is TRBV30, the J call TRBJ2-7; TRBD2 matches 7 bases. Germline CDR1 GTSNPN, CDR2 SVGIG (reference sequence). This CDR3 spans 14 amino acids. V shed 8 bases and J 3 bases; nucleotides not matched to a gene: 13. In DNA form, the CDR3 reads TGTGCCCGTACAGGCCCCGGCGGGAGCTACGAGCAGTACTTC. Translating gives CARTGPGGSYEQYF.